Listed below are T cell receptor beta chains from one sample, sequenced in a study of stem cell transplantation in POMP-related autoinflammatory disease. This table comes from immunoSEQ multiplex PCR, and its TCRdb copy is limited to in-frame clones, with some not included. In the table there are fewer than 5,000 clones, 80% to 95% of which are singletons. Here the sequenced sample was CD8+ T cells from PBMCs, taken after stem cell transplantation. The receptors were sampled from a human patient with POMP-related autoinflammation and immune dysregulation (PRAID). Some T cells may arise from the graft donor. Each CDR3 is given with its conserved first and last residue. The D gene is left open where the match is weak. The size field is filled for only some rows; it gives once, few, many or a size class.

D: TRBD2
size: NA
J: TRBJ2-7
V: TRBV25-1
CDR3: CASSESGTSASYEQYF
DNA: TGTGCCAGCAGTGAATCCGGGACTAGCGCCTCCTACGAGCAGTACTTC

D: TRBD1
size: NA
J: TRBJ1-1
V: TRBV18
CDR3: CASSHPGQGHTEAFF
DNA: TGTGCCAGCTCACATCCGGGACAGGGCCACACTGAAGCTTTCTTT

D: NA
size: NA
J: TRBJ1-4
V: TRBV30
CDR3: CAWNQNEKLFF
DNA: TGTGCCTGGAACCAAAATGAAAAACTGTTTTTT

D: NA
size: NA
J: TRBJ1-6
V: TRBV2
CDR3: CASSAGTPSSYNSPLHF
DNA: TGTGCCAGCAGCGCCGGGACACCGAGCTCCTATAATTCACCCCTCCACTTT

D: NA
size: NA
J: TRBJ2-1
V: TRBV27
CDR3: CASSFRGDYNEQFF
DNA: TGTGCCAGCAGTTTCAGGGGGGACTACAATGAGCAGTTCTTC

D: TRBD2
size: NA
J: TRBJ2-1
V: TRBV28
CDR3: CASALAGPNWDNEQFF
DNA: TGTGCCAGCGCGCTAGCGGGACCCAATTGGGACAATGAGCAGTTCTTC

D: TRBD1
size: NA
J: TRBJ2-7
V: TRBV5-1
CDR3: CASSWTGGSAEQYF
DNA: TGCGCCAGCAGCTGGACAGGGGGCTCGGCGGAGCAGTACTTC

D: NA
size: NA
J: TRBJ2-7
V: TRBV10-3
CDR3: CATRGDKPYEQYF
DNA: TGTGCCACCCGTGGGGACAAACCCTACGAGCAGTACTTC

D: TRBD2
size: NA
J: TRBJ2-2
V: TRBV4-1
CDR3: CASKKLAETGELFF
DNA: TGCGCCAGCAAAAAACTAGCGGAGACCGGGGAGCTGTTTTTT

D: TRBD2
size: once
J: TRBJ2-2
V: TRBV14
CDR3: CASSQGLAGGVTGELFF
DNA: TGTGCCAGCAGCCAAGGACTAGCGGGAGGGGTCACCGGGGAGCTGTTTTTT

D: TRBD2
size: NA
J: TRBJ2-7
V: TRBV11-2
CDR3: CASSLGAGVRYEQYF
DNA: TGTGCCAGCAGCTTAGGGGCGGGAGTCCGATACGAGCAGTACTTC

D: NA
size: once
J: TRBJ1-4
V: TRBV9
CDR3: CASSPNAPQTNEKLFF
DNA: TGTGCCAGCAGCCCTAACGCCCCCCAGACTAATGAAAAACTGTTTTTT

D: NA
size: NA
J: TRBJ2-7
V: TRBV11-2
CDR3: CASSFSSKGRGAYEQYF
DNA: TGTGCCAGCAGCTTCAGTTCGAAGGGCAGGGGGGCCTACGAGCAGTACTTC

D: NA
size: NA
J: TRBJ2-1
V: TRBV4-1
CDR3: CASSQDRPRLVTNNEQFF
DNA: TGCGCCAGCAGCCAAGATCGACCCCGGCTAGTTACGAACAATGAGCAGTTCTTC

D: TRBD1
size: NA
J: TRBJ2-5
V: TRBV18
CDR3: CASSEDRAETQYF
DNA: TGTGCCAGCTCAGAGGACAGGGCCGAGACCCAGTACTTC

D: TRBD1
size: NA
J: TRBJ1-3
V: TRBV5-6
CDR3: CASRSTREQGAGNTIYF
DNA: TGTGCCAGCAGATCAACAAGGGAGCAGGGGGCTGGAAACACCATATATTTT

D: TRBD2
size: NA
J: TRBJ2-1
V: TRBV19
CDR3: CASSIGLAAYNEQFF
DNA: TGTGCCAGTAGTATTGGTCTAGCGGCCTACAATGAGCAGTTCTTC

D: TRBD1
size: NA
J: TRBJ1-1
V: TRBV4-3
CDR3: CASSQDRVDGTEAFF
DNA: TGCGCCAGCAGCCAGGACAGGGTCGATGGCACTGAAGCTTTCTTT

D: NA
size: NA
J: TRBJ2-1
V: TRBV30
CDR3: CAWSVTREQFF
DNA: TGTGCCTGGAGTGTAACGCGGGAGCAGTTCTTC

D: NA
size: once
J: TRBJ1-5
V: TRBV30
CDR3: CAWRSRRGDQPQHF
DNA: TGTGCCTGGAGGTCTCGCAGGGGCGATCAGCCCCAGCATTTT

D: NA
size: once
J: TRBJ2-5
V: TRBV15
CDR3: CATSRDGVRQETQYF
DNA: TGTGCCACCAGCAGAGATGGAGTCAGACAAGAGACCCAGTACTTC

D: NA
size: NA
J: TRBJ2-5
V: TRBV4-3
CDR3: CASSQADRQETQYF
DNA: TGCGCCAGCAGCCAAGCAGACAGGCAAGAGACCCAGTACTTC

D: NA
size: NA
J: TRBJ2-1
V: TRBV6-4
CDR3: CASSDSLRWGSYNEQFF
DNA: TGTGCCAGCAGTGACAGCCTTCGATGGGGTTCCTACAATGAGCAGTTCTTC

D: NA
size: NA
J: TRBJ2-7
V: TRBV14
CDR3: CASSQEWTYEQYF
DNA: TGTGCCAGCAGCCAAGAGTGGACCTACGAGCAGTACTTC

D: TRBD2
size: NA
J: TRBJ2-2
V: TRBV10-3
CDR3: CAISLAGENTGELFF
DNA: TGTGCCATCAGTCTAGCGGGAGAGAACACCGGGGAGCTGTTTTTT

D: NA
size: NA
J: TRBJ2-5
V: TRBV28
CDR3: CASSFEGPGQETQYF
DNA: TGTGCCAGCAGTTTTGAGGGGCCCGGGCAAGAGACCCAGTACTTC

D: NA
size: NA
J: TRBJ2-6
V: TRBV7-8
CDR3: CASSFRASGANVLTF
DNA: TGTGCCAGCAGCTTCAGAGCATCTGGGGCCAACGTCCTGACTTTC

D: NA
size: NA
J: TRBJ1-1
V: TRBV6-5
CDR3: CASRDTMNTEAFF
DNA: TGTGCCAGCAGAGATACTATGAACACTGAAGCTTTCTTT

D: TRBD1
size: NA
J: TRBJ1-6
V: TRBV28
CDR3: CASSLIRDRGSPLHF
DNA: TGTGCCAGCAGTTTAATAAGGGACAGGGGATCACCCCTCCACTTT

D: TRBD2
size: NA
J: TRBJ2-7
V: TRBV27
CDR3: CASSTGLAGNEQYF
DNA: TGTGCCAGCAGCACGGGGCTAGCGGGGAACGAGCAGTACTTC

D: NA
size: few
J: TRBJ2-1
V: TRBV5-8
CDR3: CASRPGGVLENEQFF
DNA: TGTGCCAGCAGGCCCGGGGGAGTACTAGAAAATGAGCAGTTCTTC

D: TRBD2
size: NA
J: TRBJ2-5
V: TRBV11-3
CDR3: CASSSLAGEQTQYF
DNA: TGTGCCAGCAGCTCTTTAGCGGGAGAACAGACCCAGTACTTC

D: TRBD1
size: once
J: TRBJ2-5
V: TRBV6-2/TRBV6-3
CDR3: CASSLDRGLFQAQYF
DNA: TGTGCCAGCAGCTTAGACAGGGGGCTGTTTCAGGCCCAGTACTTC

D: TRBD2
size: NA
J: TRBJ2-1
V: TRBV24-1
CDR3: CATSVKGGGRDHGEQFF
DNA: TGTGCCACCAGTGTTAAAGGTGGCGGGAGGGATCACGGTGAGCAGTTCTTC

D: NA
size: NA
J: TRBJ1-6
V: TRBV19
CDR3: CASSIEDSPLHF
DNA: TGTGCCAGTAGTATCGAAGATTCACCCCTCCACTTT

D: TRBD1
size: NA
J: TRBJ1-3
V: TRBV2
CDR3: CAPGGGPGNTIYF
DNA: TGTGCCCCGGGAGGGGGCCCTGGAAACACCATATATTTT

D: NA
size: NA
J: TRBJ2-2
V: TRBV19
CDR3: CASSFGTPNTGELFF
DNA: TGTGCCAGTAGTTTCGGGACCCCGAACACCGGGGAGCTGTTTTTT

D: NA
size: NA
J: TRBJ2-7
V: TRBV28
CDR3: CASSLGNFEQYF
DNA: TGTGCCAGCAGTTTGGGGAACTTCGAGCAGTACTTC

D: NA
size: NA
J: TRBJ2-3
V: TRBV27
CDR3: CASSLLGRLDTQYF
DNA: TGTGCCAGCAGTTTATTGGGCAGGCTTGATACGCAGTATTTT

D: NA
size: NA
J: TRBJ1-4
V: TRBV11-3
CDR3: CASSLGGNEKLFF
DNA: TGTGCCAGCAGCTTAGGTGGAAATGAAAAACTGTTTTTT

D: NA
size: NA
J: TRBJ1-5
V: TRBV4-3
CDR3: CASSQDNGPDQPQHF
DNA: TGCGCCAGCAGCCAAGATAACGGCCCCGATCAGCCCCAGCATTTT

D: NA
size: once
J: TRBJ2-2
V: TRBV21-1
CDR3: CASSKGCWTANTGELFF
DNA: TGTGCCAGCAGCAAAGGGTGTTGGACAGCGAACACCGGGGAGCTGTTTTTT

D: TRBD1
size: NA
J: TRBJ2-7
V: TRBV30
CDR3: CAWSVTGTGISEQYF
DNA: TGTGCCTGGAGTGTAACCGGGACAGGGATAAGCGAGCAGTACTTC

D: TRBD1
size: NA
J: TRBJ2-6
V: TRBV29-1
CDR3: CSVRTGVGSGANVLTF
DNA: TGCAGCGTAAGGACAGGGGTCGGTTCTGGGGCCAACGTCCTGACTTTC

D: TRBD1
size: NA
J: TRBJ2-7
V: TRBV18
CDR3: CASSPGSAIRDSHYEQYF
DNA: TGTGCCAGCTCACCAGGATCCGCAATACGGGACAGCCACTACGAGCAGTACTTC

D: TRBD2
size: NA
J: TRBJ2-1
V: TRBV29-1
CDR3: CSVESGLALYNEQFF
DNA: TGCAGCGTTGAATCGGGACTAGCCCTTTACAATGAGCAGTTCTTC

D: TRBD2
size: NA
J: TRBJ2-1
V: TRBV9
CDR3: CASSVDNSGSSYNEQFF
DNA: TGTGCCAGCAGCGTAGACAATAGCGGGAGCTCCTACAATGAGCAGTTCTTC

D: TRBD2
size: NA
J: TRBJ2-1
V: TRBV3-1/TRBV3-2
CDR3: CASSQGLAGVVNEQFF
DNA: TGTGCCAGCAGCCAAGGACTAGCGGGAGTAGTCAATGAGCAGTTCTTC

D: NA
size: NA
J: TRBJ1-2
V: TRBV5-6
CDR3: CASSLGYQGDTF
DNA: TGTGCCAGCAGCTTGGGGTACCAGGGCGACACCTTC

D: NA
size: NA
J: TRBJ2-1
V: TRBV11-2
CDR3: CASSLAGSLEQFF
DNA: TGTGCCAGCAGCTTAGCTGGGAGCCTTGAGCAGTTCTTC

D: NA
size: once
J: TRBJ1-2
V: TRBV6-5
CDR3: CASRHGSLGAYGYTF
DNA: TGTGCCAGCAGACACGGGTCCCTAGGGGCCTATGGCTACACCTTC

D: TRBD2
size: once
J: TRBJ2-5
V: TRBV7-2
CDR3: CASSGTTLIQETQYF
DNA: TGTGCCAGCAGCGGGACTACACTCATCCAAGAGACCCAGTACTTC

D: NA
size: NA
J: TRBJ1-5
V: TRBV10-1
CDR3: CASSAGLNQPQHF
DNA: TGCGCCAGCAGTGCAGGTCTCAATCAGCCCCAGCATTTT

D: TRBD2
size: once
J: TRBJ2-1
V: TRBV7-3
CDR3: CASSGGTSGRTSSYNEQFF
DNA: TGTGCCAGCAGCGGAGGGACTAGCGGGAGGACTAGCTCCTACAATGAGCAGTTCTTC

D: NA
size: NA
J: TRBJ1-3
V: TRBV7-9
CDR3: CASLEVESSGNTIYF
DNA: TGTGCCAGCTTAGAGGTCGAGAGCTCTGGAAACACCATATATTTT

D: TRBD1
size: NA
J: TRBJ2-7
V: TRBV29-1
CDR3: CSVGTGTYEQYF
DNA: TGCAGCGTTGGGACAGGGACCTACGAGCAGTACTTC

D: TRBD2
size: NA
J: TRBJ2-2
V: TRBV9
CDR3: CASSPRAGENTGELFF
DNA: TGTGCCAGCAGCCCCCGGGCGGGGGAGAACACCGGGGAGCTGTTTTTT

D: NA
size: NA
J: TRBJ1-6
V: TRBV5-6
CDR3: CASSFGGSGNSPLHF
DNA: TGTGCCAGCAGCTTTGGAGGGTCGGGTAATTCACCCCTCCACTTT

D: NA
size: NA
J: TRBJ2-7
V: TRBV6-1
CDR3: CASSEGRAYEQYF
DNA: TGTGCCAGCAGTGAGGGTAGGGCCTACGAGCAGTACTTC